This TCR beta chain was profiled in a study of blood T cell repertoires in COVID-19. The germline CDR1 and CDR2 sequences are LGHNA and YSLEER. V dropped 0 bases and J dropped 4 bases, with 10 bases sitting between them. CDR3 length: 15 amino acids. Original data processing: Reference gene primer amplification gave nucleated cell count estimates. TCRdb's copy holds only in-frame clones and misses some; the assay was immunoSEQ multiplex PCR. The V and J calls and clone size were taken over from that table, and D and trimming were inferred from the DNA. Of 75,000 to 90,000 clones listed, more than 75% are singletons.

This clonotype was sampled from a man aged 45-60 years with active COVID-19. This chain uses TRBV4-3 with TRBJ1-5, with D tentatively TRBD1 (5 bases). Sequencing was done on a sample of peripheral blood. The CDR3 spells CASSQEVSGNQPQHF. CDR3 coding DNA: TGCGCCAGCAGCCAAGAGGTTTCAGGGAATCAGCCCCAGCATTTT.